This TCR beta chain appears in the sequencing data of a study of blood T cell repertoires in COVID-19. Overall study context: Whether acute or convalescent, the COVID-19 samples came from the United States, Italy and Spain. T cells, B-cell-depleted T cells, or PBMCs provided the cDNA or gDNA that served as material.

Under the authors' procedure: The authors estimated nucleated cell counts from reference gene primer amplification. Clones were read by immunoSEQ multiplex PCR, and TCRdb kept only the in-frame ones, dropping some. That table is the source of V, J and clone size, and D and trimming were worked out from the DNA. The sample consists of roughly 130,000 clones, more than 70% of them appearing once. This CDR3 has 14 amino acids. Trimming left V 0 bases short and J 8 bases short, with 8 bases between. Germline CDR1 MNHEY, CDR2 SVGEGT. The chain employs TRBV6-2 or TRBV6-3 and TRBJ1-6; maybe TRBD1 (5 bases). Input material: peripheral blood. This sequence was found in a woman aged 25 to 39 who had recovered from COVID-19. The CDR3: CASSYSIRDSPLHF. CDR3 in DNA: TGTGCCAGCAGTTACTCGATCAGGGATTCACCCCTCCACTTT.